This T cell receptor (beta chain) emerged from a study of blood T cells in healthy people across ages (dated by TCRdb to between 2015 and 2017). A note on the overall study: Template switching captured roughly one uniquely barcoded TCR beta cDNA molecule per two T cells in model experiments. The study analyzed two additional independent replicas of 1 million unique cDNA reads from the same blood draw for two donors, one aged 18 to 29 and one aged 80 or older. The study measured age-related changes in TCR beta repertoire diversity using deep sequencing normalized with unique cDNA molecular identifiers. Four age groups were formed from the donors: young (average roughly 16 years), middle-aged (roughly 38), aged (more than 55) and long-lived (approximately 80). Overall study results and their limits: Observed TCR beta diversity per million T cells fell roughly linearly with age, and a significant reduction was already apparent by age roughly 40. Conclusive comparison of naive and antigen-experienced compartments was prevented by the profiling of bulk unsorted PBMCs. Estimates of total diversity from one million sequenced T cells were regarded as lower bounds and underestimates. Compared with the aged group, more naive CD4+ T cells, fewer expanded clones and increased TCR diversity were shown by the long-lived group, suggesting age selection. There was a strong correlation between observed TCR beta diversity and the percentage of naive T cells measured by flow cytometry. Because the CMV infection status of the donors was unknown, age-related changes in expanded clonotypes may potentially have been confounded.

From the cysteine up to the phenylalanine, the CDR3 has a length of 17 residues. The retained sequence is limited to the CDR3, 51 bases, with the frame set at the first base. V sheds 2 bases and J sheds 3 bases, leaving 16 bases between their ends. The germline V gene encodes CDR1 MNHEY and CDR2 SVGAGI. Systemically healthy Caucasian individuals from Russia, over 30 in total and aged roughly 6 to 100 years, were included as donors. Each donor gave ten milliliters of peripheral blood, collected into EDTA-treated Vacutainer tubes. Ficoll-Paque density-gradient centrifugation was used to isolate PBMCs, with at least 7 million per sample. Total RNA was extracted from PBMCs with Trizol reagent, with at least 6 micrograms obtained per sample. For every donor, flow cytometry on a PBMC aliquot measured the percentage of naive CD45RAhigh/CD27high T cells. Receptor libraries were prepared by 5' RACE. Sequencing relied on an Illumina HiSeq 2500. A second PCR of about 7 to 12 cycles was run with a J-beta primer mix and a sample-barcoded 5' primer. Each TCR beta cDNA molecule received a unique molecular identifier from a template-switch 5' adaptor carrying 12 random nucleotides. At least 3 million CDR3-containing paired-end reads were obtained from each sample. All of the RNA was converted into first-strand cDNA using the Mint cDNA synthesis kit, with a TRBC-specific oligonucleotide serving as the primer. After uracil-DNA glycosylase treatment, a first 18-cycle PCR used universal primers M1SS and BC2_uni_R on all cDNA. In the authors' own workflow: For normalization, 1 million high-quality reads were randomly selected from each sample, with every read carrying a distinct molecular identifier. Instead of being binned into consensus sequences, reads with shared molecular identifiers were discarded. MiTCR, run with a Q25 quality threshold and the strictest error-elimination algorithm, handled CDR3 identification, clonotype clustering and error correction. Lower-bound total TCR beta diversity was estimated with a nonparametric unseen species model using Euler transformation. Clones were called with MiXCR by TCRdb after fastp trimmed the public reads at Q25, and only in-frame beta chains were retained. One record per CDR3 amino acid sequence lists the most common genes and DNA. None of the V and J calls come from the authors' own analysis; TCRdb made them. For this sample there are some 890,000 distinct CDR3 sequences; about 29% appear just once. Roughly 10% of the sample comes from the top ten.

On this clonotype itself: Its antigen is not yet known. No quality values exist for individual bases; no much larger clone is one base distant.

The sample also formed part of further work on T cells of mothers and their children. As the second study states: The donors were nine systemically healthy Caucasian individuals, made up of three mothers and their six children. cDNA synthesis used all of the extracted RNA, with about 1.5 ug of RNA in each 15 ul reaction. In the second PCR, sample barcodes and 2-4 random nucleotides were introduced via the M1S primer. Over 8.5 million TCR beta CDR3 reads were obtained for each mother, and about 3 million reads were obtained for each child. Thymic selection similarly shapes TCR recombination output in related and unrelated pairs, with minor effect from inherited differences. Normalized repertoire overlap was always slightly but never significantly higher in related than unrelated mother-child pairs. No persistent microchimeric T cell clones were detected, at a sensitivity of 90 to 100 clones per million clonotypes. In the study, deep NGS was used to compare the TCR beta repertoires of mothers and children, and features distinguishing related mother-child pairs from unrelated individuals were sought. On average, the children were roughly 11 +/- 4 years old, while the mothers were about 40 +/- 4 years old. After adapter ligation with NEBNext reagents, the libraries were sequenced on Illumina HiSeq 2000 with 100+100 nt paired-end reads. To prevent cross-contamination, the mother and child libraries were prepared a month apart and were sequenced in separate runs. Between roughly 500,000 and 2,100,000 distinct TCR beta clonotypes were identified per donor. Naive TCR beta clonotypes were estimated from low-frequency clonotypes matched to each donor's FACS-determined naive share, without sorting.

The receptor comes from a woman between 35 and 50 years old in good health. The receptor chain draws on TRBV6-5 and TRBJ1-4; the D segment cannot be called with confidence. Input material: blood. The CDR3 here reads CASSYQSEIVANEKLFF. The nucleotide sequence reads TGTGCCAGCAGTTACCAGTCAGAGATCGTGGCTAATGAAAAACTGTTTTTT.